This T cell receptor (beta chain) is drawn from a study of T cells after yellow fever vaccination. Template switching with 5'RACE generated the TCR cDNA and added a universal primer site and UMIs. TCRdb called the 5' RACE reads again in MiXCR, with one record for every CDR3 protein. This sample has 200,000 to 250,000 distinct CDR3 sequences, with less than 3.5% found just once. This clonotype was seen only a few times. Its antigen is unknown. Notes on the study in general: Peaking on day 5 versus 15, the secondary response was faster but weaker. Reappearing after the booster were most of the clones from primary vaccination (about 96% CD4, about 87% CD8).

The TCR comes from a man younger than 30 who received the YFV17D yellow fever vaccine. Sequences were derived from CD4+ T cells sorted from PBMCs, sampled 10 days after the yellow fever booster vaccination.

CDR3 in DNA: TGTGCCAGCAGCCAATCGGCAAGCTCCTACGAGCAGTACGTC. Encoded protein: CASSQSASSYEQYV. The chain uses TRBV3-1 and TRBJ2-7; D remains unclear. Trimming left V 2 bases short and J 0 bases short, with 8 bases between. The CDR3 is made up of 14 amino acids. Germline V gives CDR1 LGHDT, CDR2 YNNKEL (reference sequence).